What follows are 18 T cell receptor beta chains derived from one specimen sequenced in a study of cytomegalovirus exposure and HLA in healthy donors. Vbeta (60) and Jbeta (13) primers were used in the PCR. The method was immunoSEQ multiplex PCR; TCRdb's version includes in-frame clones alone and lacks a portion of them. This sample has roughly 93,000 clones, with around 81% found just once. The specimen was PBMCs. These receptors all come from a young man in good health and CMV-seronegative.

The CDR3 DNA reads TGTGCCAGCAGCCCCTACAATTCGGGACACTTGAACACTGAAGCTTTCTTT. Translated: CASSPYNSGHLNTEAFF. V and J are TRBV9 and TRBJ1-1, with D possibly matching TRBD1 (6 bases). Trimming took off 4 bases at V and 0 bases at J, with 19 bases between the two ends. Germline CDR1 SGDLS, CDR2 YYNGEE. This CDR3 spans 17 amino acids.

J is TRBJ1-1 and V is TRBV2; D possibly corresponds to TRBD1 (5 bases). The CDR3 runs to 14 residues. Germline V gene sequence: CDR1 SNHLY, CDR2 FYNNEI. Trimming shortened V by 3 bases and J by 3 bases, and 11 bases separated the two germline ends. This CDR3 is CASSELIQDTEAFF. Written as DNA, the CDR3 is TGTGCCAGCAGTGAGTTAATACAGGACACTGAAGCTTTCTTT.

This chain connects TRBV4-1 to TRBJ2-7; the match to TRBD1 covers 7 bases. V was clipped by 3 bases and J by 3 bases; unmatched bases: 5. This CDR3 spans 14 amino acids. Germline assignment: CDR1 MGHRA and CDR2 YSYEKL. The CDR3 DNA reads TGCGCCAGCAGCCAGAGGACAGGTTTCTACGAGCAGTACGTC. Residues: CASSQRTGFYEQYV.

The rearrangement uses TRBV6-5 and TRBJ1-6, with D perhaps matching TRBD1 (6 bases). CDR3 size: 16 residues. Trimming pared 0 bases from V and 7 bases from J, leaving 13 bases between. Germline V CDR1 and CDR2: MNHEY, SVGAGI. The CDR3 is CASSYSQTGKNSPLHF. The CDR3 DNA follows: TGTGCCAGCAGTTACTCGCAAACAGGGAAGAATTCACCCCTCCACTTT.

The chain recombines TRBV7-2 with TRBJ2-3; D is unresolved. CDR1 SGHTA and CDR2 FQGNSA come from the germline V gene. Trimming removed 5 bases from V and 4 bases from J, with 16 bases in between. The CDR3 totals 15 residues. The chain's CDR3 is CASSPNRVPSDTQYF. The DNA of the CDR3 is TGTGCCAGCAGCCCAAACCGGGTCCCATCAGATACGCAGTATTTT. Full variable domain (remainder filled in from reference TRBV7-2 and TRBJ2-3): GAGVSQSPSNKVTEKGKDVELRCDPISGHTALYWYRQSLGQGLEFLIYFQGNSAPDKSGLPSDRFSAERTGGSVSTLTIQRTQQEDSAVYLCASSPNRVPSDTQYFGPGTRLTVL.

CDR3 loop: CASSPPGDMDKAVYGYTF. The CDR3 region has the DNA TGTGCCAGCAGCCCCCCCGGGGATATGGATAAGGCCGTCTATGGCTACACCTTC. This chain connects TRBV4-2 to TRBJ1-2; no definite D call. This CDR3 region has 18 residues. V lost 4 bases and J 4 bases, leaving 25 bases between the germline ends. The germline gives CDR1 LGHNA, CDR2 YNFKEQ.

This sequence joins TRBV7-2 and TRBJ1-6, with 9 bases fitting TRBD1. Germline CDR1 SGHTA, CDR2 FQGNSA. This CDR3 region has 16 residues. V shed 6 bases and J 9 bases; nucleotides not matched to a gene: 12. The CDR3, as DNA: TGTGCCAGCAGGTCCGGGGGGGGACAGGGAGGTTCACCCCTCCACTTT. It specifies CASRSGGGQGGSPLHF.

The chain uses TRBV6-5 and TRBJ1-2; D might be TRBD1 (5 bases). The V gene's germline CDR1 is MNHEY and CDR2 SVGAGI. V was trimmed by 5 bases and J by 6 bases, leaving 13 bases between them. The CDR3 sequence is 13 residues long. As DNA, the CDR3 is TGTGCCAGCAGTCGACAGCAATTCGATGGCTACACCTTC. Translating it yields CASSRQQFDGYTF.

This chain joins TRBV2 and TRBJ2-1; D is possibly TRBD2 (6 bases). V was shortened by 5 bases and J by 6 bases, with 11 bases between the two germline ends. CDR1 and CDR2 from the germline V gene are SNHLY and FYNNEI. This CDR3 has 13 amino acids. The CDR3: CASSRPTSNEQFF. The CDR3, as DNA: TGTGCCAGCAGTCGACCGACTAGCAATGAGCAGTTCTTC.

With respect to this clone: The sample holds other DNA sequences that translate to the same CDR3. The V gene is TRBV5-1, the J gene TRBJ2-5; D gene unclear. The germline V gene encodes CDR1 SGHRS and CDR2 YFSETQ. The CDR3 is 14 amino acids. V was trimmed by 0 bases and J by 1 base, leaving 7 bases between them. In DNA, the CDR3 is TGCGCCAGCAGCTTGGATGCGGTCCAAGAGACCCAGTACTTC. Protein sequence: CASSLDAVQETQYF.

The V and J genes are TRBV2 and TRBJ2-1; D gene unclear. Between the trimmed V and J ends, which lost 7 bases and 0 bases, there was a span of 16 bases. Germline CDR1 and CDR2: SNHLY and FYNNEI. This CDR3 has 16 amino acids. DNA for the CDR3: TGTGCCAGCAACCGTATCGCGGAGAGCTCCTACAATGAGCAGTTCTTC. Translation: CASNRIAESSYNEQFF. The entire variable domain, with the rest obtained from reference TRBV2 and TRBJ2-1, is as follows: EPEVTQTPSHQVTQMGQEVILRCVPISNHLYFYWYRQILGQKVEFLVSFYNNEISEKSEIFDDQFSVERPDGSNFTLKIRSTKLEDSAMYFCASNRIAESSYNEQFFGPGTRLTVL.

V usage is TRBV6-5 and J usage is TRBJ1-2, with TRBD1 identical over 9 bases. The CDR3 totals 16 residues. Looked up from germline, CDR1 is MNHEY and CDR2 is SVGAGI. Germline trimming cut 4 bases from V and 1 base from J; bases unmatched to any gene: 7. The DNA for the CDR3 is TGTGCCAGCAGTTCCTCGTGGGGACAGGGTAACTATGGCTACACCTTC. Amino acids: CASSSSWGQGNYGYTF.

The chain joins TRBV2 to TRBJ1-2, with TRBD1 matching over 9 bases. This CDR3 contains 13 residues. The germline CDR1 and CDR2 sequences are SNHLY and FYNNEI. The ends lost 5 bases at V and 5 bases at J; junction bases unmatched: 3. The CDR3 region is CASSYGTGYGYTF. The CDR3 bases are TGTGCCAGCAGTTATGGGACAGGGTATGGCTACACCTTC.

The gene calls are TRBV11-3 and TRBJ2-3; 8 nucleotides agree with TRBD2. Germline loops: CDR1 SGHNT, CDR2 YENEEA. The V gene end was trimmed by 0 bases and the J gene end by 4 bases; junction bases not matched to a gene: 6. The CDR3 is 16 amino acids. CDR3 in DNA: TGTGCCAGCAGCTTAGAGTACGGGGGGGGCTCAGATACGCAGTATTTT. This gives the protein CASSLEYGGGSDTQYF.

This chain links TRBV6-5 with TRBJ1-6, with 9 positions matching TRBD1. Germline lookup yields CDR1 MNHEY and CDR2 SVGAGI. V was clipped by 5 bases and J by 6 bases; unmatched bases: 2. CDR3 length equals 14 residues. CDR3 loop: CASSPGQGNSPLHF. CDR3 sequence (DNA): TGTGCCAGCAGTCCGGGACAGGGTAATTCACCCCTCCACTTT.

The chain has TRBV2 and TRBJ2-6, with D unclear. Trimming shortened V by 4 bases and J by 0 bases, and 10 bases separated the two germline ends. Germline V gene sequence: CDR1 SNHLY, CDR2 FYNNEI. CDR3 length equals 16 residues. This chain's CDR3 is CASSGQAYSGANVLTF. In DNA, the CDR3 is TGTGCCAGCAGTGGGCAGGCCTACTCTGGGGCCAACGTCCTGACTTTC.

The chain has TRBV6-5 and TRBJ1-2; possible D gene TRBD1, 5 bases. Germline V gene lookup returns CDR1 MNHEY and CDR2 SVGAGI. The CDR3 is made up of 14 amino acids. The V end was cut by 0 bases, the J end by 4 bases, with 9 bases between. CDR3 sequence (DNA): TGTGCCAGCAGTTACTCGGGGGAGGGCTATGGCTACACCTTC. Amino acids: CASSYSGEGYGYTF.

The chain recombines TRBV2 with TRBJ2-1, with D possibly being TRBD2 (5 bases). The CDR3 is 13 residues long. V was clipped by 8 bases and J by 0 bases, with 8 bases between them. CDR1 and CDR2 from the germline V gene are SNHLY and FYNNEI. The CDR3 region is CASYSGSYNEQFF. The CDR3 DNA sequence: TGTGCCAGCTACAGCGGCTCCTACAATGAGCAGTTCTTC.